This T cell receptor beta chain was recovered during a study of shared clonotypes between healthy human individuals. Across the whole study: Contributing individuals were a couple of females and three males aged 18 to 49. Each donor contributed plates that comprised three CD4 naive, three CD4 memory, two CD8 naive and one CD8 memory. Findings and limits, study-wide: Read depth was anticipated to influence clonotype sharing among donors.

Unmatched junction bases numbered 13, after V lost 10 bases and J lost 2 bases. Germline CDR1 is MDHEN and CDR2 is SYDVKM. The CDR3 runs 17 residues. Comment on this clone: The antigen remains unidentified.

Sorted-subset replicate PCR reactions were performed with approximately 200 ng DNA, corresponding to tens of thousands of T cell genomes. Assay used: immunoSEQ multiplex PCR; TCRdb lists only in-frame clones, some missing. The data contain 550,000 to 750,000 clones, about 90% of them seen just once; the ten biggest clones take up approximately 22%. Naive CD8 cells comprised CD45RO-negative, CCR7-positively selected cells, excluding terminally differentiated effector memory CD45RA+ cells. The origin of this receptor is a man under 40 in good health. Sequencing was carried out using naive CD8+ T cells sorted from blood. The chain couples TRBV28 to TRBJ2-7, with TRBD2 matching over 14 bases. The CDR3 reads CATSSGLAGVGTYEQYF. The CDR3 nucleotides are TGTGCCACCTCCTCGGGACTAGCGGGAGTAGGCACCTACGAGCAGTACTTC. Based on the CDR3 plus reference TRBV28 and TRBJ2-7, the full variable domain is DVKVTQSSRYLVKRTGEKVFLECVQDMDHENMFWYRQDPGLGLRLIYFSYDVKMKEKGDIPEGYSVSREKKERFSLILESASTNQTSMYLCATSSGLAGVGTYEQYFGPGTRLTVT.